This TCR beta chain was sequenced in a study of circulating CD8 cells and anti-PD-1 response in melanoma. For the study at large: Nivolumab was given intravenously at 3 mg/kg every 2 weeks.

Points from the study as a whole: At M1, fewer than 8% of TRB clonotypes appeared in multiple subsets. TIGIT repertoires were least diverse, DNEG repertoires most diverse.

Sorting of live CD3+CD8+TCRalphabeta+ cells by PD-1 and/or TIGIT gave four subsets. Using around 15 ng of total RNA, TCR libraries were made with the QIAseq Immune Repertoire TCR panel. TCRdb reprocessed the reads with MiXCR, giving one entry per CDR3 protein. The data show hundreds of distinct CDR3 sequences, around 8.8% seen once. The CDR3 is 11 amino acids. CDR1 MDHEN and CDR2 SYDVKM come from the germline V gene. The germline V and J ends were trimmed by 3 bases and 3 bases, with 3 bases remaining between them. Relative to its sample, this clonotype is medium-sized. Its matching antigen is unknown.

The sample was CD8+ T cells from PBMCs, taken at baseline or after one month of anti-PD-1 therapy (not recorded which). The chain joins TRBV28 to TRBJ2-7, with D unresolved. This TCR derives from a human donor with melanoma. CDR3 region: CASSFSYEQYF. CDR3 bases: TGTGCCAGCAGTTTCAGCTACGAGCAGTACTTC.